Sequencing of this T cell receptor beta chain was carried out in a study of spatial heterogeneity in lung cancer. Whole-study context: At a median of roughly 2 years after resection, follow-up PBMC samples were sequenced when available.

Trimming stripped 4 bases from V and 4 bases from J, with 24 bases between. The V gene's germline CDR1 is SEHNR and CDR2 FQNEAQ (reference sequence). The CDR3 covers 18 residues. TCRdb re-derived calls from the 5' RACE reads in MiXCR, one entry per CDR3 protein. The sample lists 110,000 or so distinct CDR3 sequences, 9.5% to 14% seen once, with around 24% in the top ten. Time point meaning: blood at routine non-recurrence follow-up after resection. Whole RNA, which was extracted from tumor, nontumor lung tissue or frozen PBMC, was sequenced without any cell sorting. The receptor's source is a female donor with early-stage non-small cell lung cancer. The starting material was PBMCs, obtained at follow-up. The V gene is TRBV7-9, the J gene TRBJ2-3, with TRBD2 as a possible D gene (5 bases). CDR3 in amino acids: CASSWGIAARRIADTQYF. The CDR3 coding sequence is TGTGCCAGCAGCTGGGGAATCGCTGCAAGGAGGATCGCAGATACGCAGTATTTT.